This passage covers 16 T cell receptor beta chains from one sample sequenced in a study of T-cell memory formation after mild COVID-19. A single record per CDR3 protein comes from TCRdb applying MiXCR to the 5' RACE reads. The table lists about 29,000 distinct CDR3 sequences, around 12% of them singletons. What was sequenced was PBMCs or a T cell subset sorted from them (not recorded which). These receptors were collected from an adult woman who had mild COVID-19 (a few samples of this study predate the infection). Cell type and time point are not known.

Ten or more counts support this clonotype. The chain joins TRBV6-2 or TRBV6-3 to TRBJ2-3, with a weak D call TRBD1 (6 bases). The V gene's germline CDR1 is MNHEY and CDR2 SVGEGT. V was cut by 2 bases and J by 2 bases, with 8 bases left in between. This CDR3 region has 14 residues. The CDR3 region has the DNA TGTGCCAGCAGTTACGGACAGTTCACAGATACGCAGTATTTT. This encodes CASSYGQFTDTQYF.

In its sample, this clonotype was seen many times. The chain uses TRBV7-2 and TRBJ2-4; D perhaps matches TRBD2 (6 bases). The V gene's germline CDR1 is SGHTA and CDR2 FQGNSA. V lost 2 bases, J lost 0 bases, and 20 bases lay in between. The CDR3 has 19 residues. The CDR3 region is CASSLRDGTGALAKNIQYF. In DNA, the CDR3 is TGTGCCAGCAGCTTACGGGATGGAACGGGAGCGTTAGCCAAAAACATTCAGTACTTC.

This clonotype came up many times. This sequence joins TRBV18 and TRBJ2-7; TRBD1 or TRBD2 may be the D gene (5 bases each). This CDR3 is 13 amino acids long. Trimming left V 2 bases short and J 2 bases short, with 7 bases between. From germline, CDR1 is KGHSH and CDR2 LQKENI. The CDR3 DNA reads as TGTGCCAGCTCACCAGGGACGACCTACGAGCAGTACTTC. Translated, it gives CASSPGTTYEQYF.

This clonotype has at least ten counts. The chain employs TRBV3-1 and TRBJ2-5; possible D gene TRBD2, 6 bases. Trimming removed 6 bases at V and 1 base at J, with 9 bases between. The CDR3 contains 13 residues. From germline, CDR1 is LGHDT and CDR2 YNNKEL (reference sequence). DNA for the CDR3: TGTGCCAGCAGGGGGGACTTCCAAGAGACCCAGTACTTC. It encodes CASRGDFQETQYF.

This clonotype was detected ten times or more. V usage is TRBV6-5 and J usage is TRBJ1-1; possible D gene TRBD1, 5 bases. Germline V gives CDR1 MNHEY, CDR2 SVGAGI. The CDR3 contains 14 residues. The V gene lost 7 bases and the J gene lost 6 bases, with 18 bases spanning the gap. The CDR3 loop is CASISGSRGAEAFF. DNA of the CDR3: TGTGCCAGCATCTCAGGGAGCCGGGGCGCTGAAGCTTTCTTT.

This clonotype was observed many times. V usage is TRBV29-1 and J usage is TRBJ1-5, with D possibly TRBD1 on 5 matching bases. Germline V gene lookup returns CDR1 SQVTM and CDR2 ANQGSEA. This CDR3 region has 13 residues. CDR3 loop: CSTGEHSNQPQHF. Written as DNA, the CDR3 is TGCAGTACGGGGGAACATAGCAATCAGCCCCAGCATTTT.

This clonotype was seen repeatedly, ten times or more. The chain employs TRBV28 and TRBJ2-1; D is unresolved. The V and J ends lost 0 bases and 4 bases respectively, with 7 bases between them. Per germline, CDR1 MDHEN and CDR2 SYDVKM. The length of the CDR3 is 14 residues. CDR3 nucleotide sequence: TGTGCCAGCAGTTTATGGCAGGCATACAATGAGCAGTTCTTC. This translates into CASSLWQAYNEQFF.

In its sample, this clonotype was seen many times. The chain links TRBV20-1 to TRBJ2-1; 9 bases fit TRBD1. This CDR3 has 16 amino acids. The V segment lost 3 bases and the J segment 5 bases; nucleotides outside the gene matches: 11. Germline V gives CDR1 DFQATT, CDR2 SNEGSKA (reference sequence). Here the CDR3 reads CSASWRGDRVHNEQFF. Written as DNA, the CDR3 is TGCAGTGCTAGTTGGCGCGGGGACAGGGTTCACAATGAGCAGTTCTTC.

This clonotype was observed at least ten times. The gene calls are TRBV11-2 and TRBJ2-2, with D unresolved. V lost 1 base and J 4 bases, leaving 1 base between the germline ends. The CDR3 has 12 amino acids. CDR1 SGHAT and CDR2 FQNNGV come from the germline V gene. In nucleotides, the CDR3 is TGTGCCAGCAGCTTAGGCACCGGGGAGCTGTTTTTT. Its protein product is CASSLGTGELFF.

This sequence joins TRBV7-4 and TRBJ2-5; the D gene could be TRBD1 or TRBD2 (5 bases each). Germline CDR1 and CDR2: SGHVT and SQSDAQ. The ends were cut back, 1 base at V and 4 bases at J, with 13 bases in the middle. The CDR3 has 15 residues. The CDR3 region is CASSLEWGLGETQYF. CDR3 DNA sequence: TGTGCCAGCAGCTTAGAGTGGGGGTTAGGAGAGACCCAGTACTTC. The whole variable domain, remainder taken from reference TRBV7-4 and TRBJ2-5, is GAGVSQSPRYKVAKRGRDVALRCDSISGHVTLYWYRQTLGQGSEVLTYSQSDAQRDKSGRPSGRFSAERPERSVSTLKIQRTEQGDSAVYLCASSLEWGLGETQYFGPGTRLLVL.

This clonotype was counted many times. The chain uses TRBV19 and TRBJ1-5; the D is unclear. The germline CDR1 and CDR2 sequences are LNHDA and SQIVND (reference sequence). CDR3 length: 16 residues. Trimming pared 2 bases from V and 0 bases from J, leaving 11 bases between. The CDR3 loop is CASSILEEDSNQPQHF. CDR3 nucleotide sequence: TGTGCCAGTAGTATATTGGAGGAAGATAGCAATCAGCCCCAGCATTTT.

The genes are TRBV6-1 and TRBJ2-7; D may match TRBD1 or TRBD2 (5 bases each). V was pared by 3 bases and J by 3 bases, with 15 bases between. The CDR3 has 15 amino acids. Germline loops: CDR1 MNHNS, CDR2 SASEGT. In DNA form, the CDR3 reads TGTGCCAGCAGTGACATTACCGGGACCCTCTACGAGCAGTACGTC. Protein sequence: CASSDITGTLYEQYV.

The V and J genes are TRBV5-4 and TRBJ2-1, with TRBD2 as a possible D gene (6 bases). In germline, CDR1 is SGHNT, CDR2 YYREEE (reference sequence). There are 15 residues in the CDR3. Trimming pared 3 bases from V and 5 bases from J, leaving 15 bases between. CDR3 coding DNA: TGTGCCAGCAGCTCCAGCCGGAGGGGAAACAATGAGCAGTTCTTC. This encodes CASSSSRRGNNEQFF.

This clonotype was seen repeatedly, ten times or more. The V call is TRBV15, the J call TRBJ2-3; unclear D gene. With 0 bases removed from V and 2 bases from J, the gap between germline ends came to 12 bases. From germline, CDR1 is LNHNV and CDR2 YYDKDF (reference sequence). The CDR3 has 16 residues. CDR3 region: CATSRDLEPITDTQYF. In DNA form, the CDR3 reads TGTGCCACCAGCAGAGATCTGGAGCCTATCACAGATACGCAGTATTTT.

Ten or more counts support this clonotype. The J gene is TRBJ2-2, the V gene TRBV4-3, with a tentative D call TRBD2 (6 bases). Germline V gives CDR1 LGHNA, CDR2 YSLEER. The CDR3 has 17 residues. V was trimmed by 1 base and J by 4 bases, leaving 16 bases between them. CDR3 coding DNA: TGCGCCAGCAGCCAAGGGCGCGGGAAAATAGGCACCGGGGAGCTGTTTTTT. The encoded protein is CASSQGRGKIGTGELFF.

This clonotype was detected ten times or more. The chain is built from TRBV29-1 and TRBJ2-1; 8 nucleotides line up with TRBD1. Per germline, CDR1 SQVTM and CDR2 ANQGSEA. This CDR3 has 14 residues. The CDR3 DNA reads TGCAGTTTTAACCCGGGACAGGTCTACAATGAGCAGTTCTTC. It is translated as CSFNPGQVYNEQFF.